The clone carrying this TCR beta chain was detected ten times or more. Its antigen remains unknown. This sample is part of a study of T-cell reconstitution after alpha-beta-depleted transplantation in children. Findings and limits, study-wide: As was reported, about two months after transplant, alpha-beta T cells came from several hundred expanded graft clones. Surviving recipient cells, namely T cells and thymic progenitors, were the source of high day-60 TCRbeta diversity in some patients.

CDR3 length equals 14 residues. Trimming stripped 4 bases from V and 0 bases from J, with 4 bases between. The V gene's germline CDR1 is LGHNA and CDR2 YSLEER. TCRbeta library preparation incorporated unique molecular identifiers. TCRdb re-called the PCR reads with MiXCR, one entry per CDR3 protein. The sample yields 90,000 to 130,000 distinct CDR3 sequences, almost 6.5% seen once. The specimen was PBMCs, mostly from graft donor cells, collected 360 days after TCRalphabeta/CD19-depleted stem cell transplant. The chain links TRBV4-3 to TRBJ2-6; D ambiguous. The receptor comes from a male patient aged 2 to 10 who had a stem cell transplant for acute lymphoblastic leukemia, so the T cells may come from the graft donor. This CDR3 is CASSRHSGANVLTF. Here the CDR3 DNA reads TGCGCCAGCAGCCGACACTCTGGGGCCAACGTCCTGACTTTC.